One sample yielded the 14 T cell receptor beta chains listed below, sequenced in a study of T-cell reconstitution after alpha-beta-depleted transplantation in children. Preparation of the TCRbeta library used unique molecular identifiers. TCRdb called the PCR reads again in MiXCR, with one record for every CDR3 protein. Of fewer than 1 million distinct CDR3 sequences detected, about 16% appear once; the ten largest clones hold about 4.6%. The sample here was PBMCs, mostly from graft donor cells, taken 360 days after TCRalphabeta/CD19-depleted stem cell transplant. These receptors were taken from a male patient younger than 18 who had a stem cell transplant for acute lymphoblastic leukemia, so the T cells may come from the graft donor.

Only a few counts were recorded for this clonotype. The chain uses TRBV7-8 and TRBJ2-1; D is unresolved. V lost 6 bases to trimming and J lost 4 bases, with 7 bases between them. CDR1 and CDR2 (germline): SGHVS, FQNEAQ. The CDR3 runs to 12 residues. The CDR3 protein is CASRLEYNEQFF. CDR3 nucleotides: TGTGCCAGCAGATTGGAGTACAATGAGCAGTTCTTC.

V and J are TRBV18 and TRBJ2-7; 10 nucleotides line up with TRBD2. CDR1 is KGHSH, CDR2 LQKENI, per germline. The CDR3 loop spans 16 amino acids. Losses at the gene ends were 2 bases for V and 4 bases for J; bases not matched to a gene: 8. CDR3 amino acids: CASSPSLSGRGYEQYF. As DNA, the CDR3 is TGTGCCAGCTCACCATCACTGAGCGGGAGGGGGTACGAGCAGTACTTC.

This clonotype has only a few counts. The J gene is TRBJ1-1, the V gene TRBV20-1; 10 positions match TRBD1. Germline assignment: CDR1 DFQATT and CDR2 SNEGSKA (reference sequence). The CDR3 consists of 12 residues. The J segment lost 11 bases and the V segment lost 4 bases, leaving 7 bases of the junction unmatched. This CDR3 is CSATRGQGLAFF. CDR3 nucleotides: TGCAGTGCTACAAGGGGACAGGGGTTGGCTTTCTTT.

CDR3 residues: CSVEGSANSYNEQFF. DNA of the CDR3: TGCAGCGTTGAGGGATCGGCTAACTCCTACAATGAGCAGTTCTTC. The chain combines TRBV29-1 with TRBJ2-1; no firm D call. Germline assignment: CDR1 SQVTM and CDR2 ANQGSEA. The CDR3 sequence is 15 residues long. The V end was cut by 3 bases, the J end by 0 bases, with 12 bases between.

This chain connects TRBV20-1 to TRBJ2-1; D is undetermined. This CDR3 has 13 amino acids. Germline CDR1 and CDR2: DFQATT and SNEGSKA (reference sequence). Trimming shortened V by 6 bases and J by 9 bases, and 18 bases separated the two germline ends. The CDR3 bases are TGCAGTGCCGCTGTAAGTCGTTCAAGTGAGCAGTTCTTC. Translating gives CSAAVSRSSEQFF.

As for this clonotype: A much larger clone is a single base away; this may be a read error. Here the CDR3 omits its conserved ending phenylalanine or tryptophan, so a read error is the likely source. This chain connects TRBV12-3 or TRBV12-4 to TRBJ2-7, with D perhaps TRBD1 or TRBD2 (6 bases each). This CDR3 region has 14 residues. V lost 2 bases and J lost 4, with 12 bases in between. The CDR3 nucleotides read TGTGCCAGCAGTTTATTCGGGGGCGCGTACGAGCAGTACTAC. Translated: CASSLFGGAYEQYY.

This clonotype was observed at least ten times. The chain combines TRBV7-3 with TRBJ2-2; D is unclear. The CDR3 totals 15 residues. Germline V lookup: CDR1 SGHTA, CDR2 FQGTGA. V lost 0 bases and J lost 0, with 5 bases in between. The DNA for the CDR3 is TGTGCCAGCAGCTTAACAGCCACGAACACCGGGGAGCTGTTTTTT. The encoded protein is CASSLTATNTGELFF. The whole variable domain, remainder taken from reference TRBV7-3 and TRBJ2-2, is GAGVSQTPSNKVTEKGKYVELRCDPISGHTALYWYRQSLGQGPEFLIYFQGTGAADDSGLPNDRFFAVRPEGSVSTLKIQRTERGDSAVYLCASSLTATNTGELFFGEGSRLTVL.

Ten or more counts support this clonotype. A junction boundary mismatches the germline segment, possibly from a read error. The chain couples TRBV27 to TRBJ2-1; 7 bases map to TRBD1. The length of the CDR3 is 12 residues. The germline V gene encodes CDR1 MNHEY and CDR2 SMNVEV (reference sequence). CDR3 sequence reads: CASSFPVGTVVF. For the CDR3, the DNA is TGTGCCAGCAGTTTCCCTGTCGGGACAGTCGTTTTC.

This clonotype was seen only a few times. V gene TRBV5-1 combines with J gene TRBJ2-1; 11 bases line up with TRBD2. The CDR3 extends over 13 amino acids. The J segment lost 10 bases and the V segment lost 4 bases, leaving 4 bases of the junction unmatched. Germline CDR1 reads SGHRS; CDR2 reads YFSETQ. CDR3 coding DNA: TGCGCCAGCAGCGCCGGGACTAGCGGCGAGCAGTTCTTC. This sequence encodes CASSAGTSGEQFF.

This clonotype was seen ten or more times. This sequence joins TRBV3-1 and TRBJ2-7; D possibly corresponds to TRBD1 (6 bases). The germline CDR1 and CDR2 sequences are LGHDT and YNNKEL (reference sequence). Trimming left V 3 bases short and J 7 bases short, with 13 bases between. This CDR3 is built from 13 residues. CDR3 residues: CASSHIQGSEQYF. CDR3 in DNA: TGTGCCAGCAGCCATATACAGGGATCTGAGCAGTACTTC.

The chain links TRBV3-1 to TRBJ2-1, with TRBD1 identical over 8 bases. CDR1 and CDR2 from the germline V gene are LGHDT and YNNKEL (reference sequence). The CDR3 has 16 amino acids. V lost 3 bases, J lost 4 bases, and 8 bases stayed unmatched. CDR3 sequence: CASSQGQVLVYNEQFF. The CDR3 region has the DNA TGTGCCAGCAGCCAGGGACAGGTCCTCGTGTACAATGAGCAGTTCTTC.

The chain combines TRBV3-1 with TRBJ2-2; D possibly uses TRBD1 or TRBD2 (5 bases each). The germline V gene has CDR1 LGHDT and CDR2 YNNKEL (reference sequence). The CDR3 covers 14 residues. V was trimmed by 4 bases and J by 6 bases, leaving 12 bases between them. The CDR3 DNA is TGTGCCAGCAGCCCTTTGGGGGTTCCCGGGGAGCTGTTTTTT. Its translation: CASSPLGVPGELFF.

The chain joins TRBV5-1 to TRBJ2-4; TRBD1 might be the D (5 bases). Between the trimmed V and J ends, which lost 4 bases and 4 bases, there was a span of 12 bases. This CDR3 is built from 14 residues. Germline values: CDR1 SGHRS, CDR2 YFSETQ. This CDR3 is CASSTLTAKNIQYF. CDR3 bases: TGCGCCAGCAGCACCCTGACAGCGAAAAACATTCAGTACTTC.

This clonotype was seen ten or more times. CDR3 in amino acids: CASSVAGLAGAHEQFF. CDR3 DNA: TGTGCCAGCAGCGTAGCAGGACTAGCGGGCGCCCATGAGCAGTTCTTC. V is TRBV9 and J is TRBJ2-1; 11 bases map to TRBD2. CDR1 and CDR2 (germline): SGDLS, YYNGEE. Trimming took 0 bases from V and 8 from J; bases not matched to a gene: 7. The length of the CDR3 is 16 residues. Using reference TRBV9 and TRBJ2-1 for the parts outside the CDR3, the full variable domain is DSGVTQTPKHLITATGQRVTLRCSPRSGDLSVYWYQQSLDQGLQFLIQYYNGEERAKGNILERFSAQQFPDLHSELNLSSLELGDSALYFCASSVAGLAGAHEQFFGPGTRLTVL.